This TCR beta chain was documented in a study of blood T cell repertoires in COVID-19. Study summary: PBMCs, B-cell-depleted T cells, or T cells provided the cDNA or gDNA that made up the material.

CDR1 is SGHKS and CDR2 is YYEKEE in the germline V gene (reference sequence). Trimming removed 5 bases from V and 2 bases from J; junction bases left unmatched: 8. The CDR3 covers 15 residues. Sequenced by immunoSEQ multiplex PCR; TCRdb stores in-frame clones only, minus some. The sample holds approximately 170,000 clones; roughly 85% are singletons and the top ten take over 2%. The gene calls are TRBV5-5 and TRBJ2-7; 9 bases fit TRBD1. Material for sequencing was peripheral blood. The source is a woman aged 80 or over with acute or convalescent COVID-19. The chain's CDR3 is CASSPRRDRAYEQYF. The CDR3 DNA reads TGTGCCAGCAGTCCAAGGAGGGACAGGGCCTACGAGCAGTACTTC.